This TCR beta chain was sequenced in a study of cytomegalovirus exposure and HLA in healthy donors. Points from the study as a whole: With further analysis later on, most CMV-associated TCR beta chains appeared HLA-restricted. The authors assumed roughly uniform sequencing depth across donors for presence/absence analyses.

Germline CDR1 reads MNHEY; CDR2 reads SVGAGI. The CDR3 has 13 residues. V was shortened by 4 bases and J by 5 bases, with 9 bases between the two germline ends. Concerning this clone: Its antigen is not identified.

Each donor was healthy, and each was a bone marrow donor. PCR primers comprised 60 Vbeta and 13 Jbeta primers. Assay used: immunoSEQ multiplex PCR; TCRdb lists only in-frame clones, some missing. The sample yields roughly 130,000 clones, about 74% seen once. The material sequenced was PBMCs. The V call is TRBV6-5, the J call TRBJ1-3; the D is unclear. This TCR came from a woman aged 50 to 60 in good health and CMV-seropositive. The CDR3 sequence: CASSSLARNTIYF. The CDR3 bases are TGTGCCAGCAGTTCTTTGGCTCGAAACACCATATATTTT.